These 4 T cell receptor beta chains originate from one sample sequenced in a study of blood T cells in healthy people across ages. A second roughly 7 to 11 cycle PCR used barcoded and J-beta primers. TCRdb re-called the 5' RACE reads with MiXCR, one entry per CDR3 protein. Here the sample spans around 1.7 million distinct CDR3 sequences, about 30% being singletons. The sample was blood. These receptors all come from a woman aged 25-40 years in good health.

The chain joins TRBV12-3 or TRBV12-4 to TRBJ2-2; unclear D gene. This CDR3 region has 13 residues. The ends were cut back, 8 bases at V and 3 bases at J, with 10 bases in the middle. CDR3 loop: CASVRSDTGELFF. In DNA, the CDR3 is TGTGCCAGCGTAAGAAGCGACACCGGGGAGCTGTTTTTT.

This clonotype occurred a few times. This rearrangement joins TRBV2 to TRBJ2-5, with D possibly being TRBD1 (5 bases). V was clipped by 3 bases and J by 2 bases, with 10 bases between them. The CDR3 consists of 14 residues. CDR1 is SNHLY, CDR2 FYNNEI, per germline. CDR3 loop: CASSEGLLQETQYF. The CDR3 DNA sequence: TGTGCCAGCAGTGAGGGGCTACTTCAAGAGACCCAGTACTTC.

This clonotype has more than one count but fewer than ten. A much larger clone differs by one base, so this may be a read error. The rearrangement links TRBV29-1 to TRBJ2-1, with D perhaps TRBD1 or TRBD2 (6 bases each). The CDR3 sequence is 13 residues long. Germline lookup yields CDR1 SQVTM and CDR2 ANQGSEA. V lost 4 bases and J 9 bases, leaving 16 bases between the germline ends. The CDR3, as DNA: TGCAGCGTTGCTTACGTGGGGGGCAGTGAGCAGTTCTTC. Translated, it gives CSVAYVGGSEQFF.

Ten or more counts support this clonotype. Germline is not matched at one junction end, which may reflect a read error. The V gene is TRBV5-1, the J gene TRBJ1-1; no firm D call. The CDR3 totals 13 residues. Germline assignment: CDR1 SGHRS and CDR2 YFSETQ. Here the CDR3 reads CASSLRVDTEAFF. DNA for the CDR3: TGTGCCAGCAGTTTGAGGGTCGACACTGAAGCTTTCTTT.